This T cell receptor beta chain comes out of a study of cytomegalovirus exposure and HLA in healthy donors. Study details: Findings of an earlier analysis included roughly 110 million unique TCR beta sequences from 170 million or so T cells.

Study-wide findings and caveats: TCR beta chain V- and J-gene trimming was linked, in a later analysis, to a missense variant in DCLRE1C. Analysis performed later found 16,000 or so TCR beta sequences associated with HLA alleles at 0.05 false discovery rate.

A note on this clone: Its antigen is not identified.

Germline V CDR1 and CDR2: SGDLS, YYNGEE. This CDR3 region has 15 residues. The V and J ends lost 2 bases and 6 bases, in that order; junction bases with no gene match: 10. The PCR made use of 60 Vbeta and 13 Jbeta primers. In the authors' workflow: There were about 80 million unique TCR beta chains by a later count, and 10 million to 12 million of them were shared. Measured with immunoSEQ multiplex PCR; TCRdb has only the in-frame clones, and not every one. V and J calls and clone size follow that table, whereas D and trimming were derived from the DNA. The sample comprises approximately 280,000 clones, about nine tenths of which are singletons, and 3.5% to 4.5% rests with the top ten.

This clonotype was sampled from a man in his forties or fifties in good health and CMV-seropositive. The chain joins TRBV9 to TRBJ2-7; 8 bases agree with TRBD1. Sequencing input: PBMCs. The CDR3 DNA sequence: TGTGCCAGCAGCGTCGGACAGGGTGTTGGGCCCGAGCAGTACTTC. Amino acids: CASSVGQGVGPEQYF.